These T cell receptor beta chains were read from a single sample in a study of blood T cell repertoires in COVID-19. TCRdb keeps only in-frame clones here, not all; method: immunoSEQ multiplex PCR. The data contain 150,000 or so clones, over 75% of them singletons. Material: peripheral blood. Receptor source: a human donor in a cohort sampled during active COVID-19. Both conserved end residues are part of each CDR3. The D gene is left open where the match is weak. Expanded clones are given a class, and other clones once, few, many or no size at all.

size: -
J: TRBJ1-2
V: TRBV7-2
length: 15
D: -
DNA: TGTGCCAGCAGCTCCGCTACAGGGTTGATCTATGGCTACACCTTC
CDR3: CASSSATGLIYGYTF

size: -
J: TRBJ2-7
V: TRBV19
length: 15
D: -
DNA: TGTGCCAGTAGTCCCGAAGGCAGGTATAGCTACGAGCAGTACTTC
CDR3: CASSPEGRYSYEQYF

size: few
J: TRBJ1-1
V: TRBV4-1
length: 14
D: -
DNA: TGCGCCAGCAGCCAAGCAGGGGCCCGCACTGAAGCTTTCTTT
CDR3: CASSQAGARTEAFF

size: -
J: TRBJ1-6
V: TRBV28
length: 15
D: -
DNA: TGTGCCAGCACTCCCCCCGACTCCCGGGGTTCACCCCTCCACTTT
CDR3: CASTPPDSRGSPLHF

size: -
J: TRBJ1-1
V: TRBV19
length: 13
D: -
DNA: TGTGCCAGTAGTATAACCGGGAACACTGAAGCTTTCTTT
CDR3: CASSITGNTEAFF

size: -
J: TRBJ2-7
V: TRBV5-1
length: 15
D: TRBD2
DNA: TGCGCCAGCAGCTTTGTCGGTAGCGGGAGGGTCGAGCAGTACTTC
CDR3: CASSFVGSGRVEQYF

size: -
J: TRBJ1-2
V: TRBV3-1/TRBV3-2
length: 14
D: TRBD1
DNA: TGTGCCAGCAGCCAACACAGGGGAGGAGATGGCTACACCTTC
CDR3: CASSQHRGGDGYTF

size: -
J: TRBJ1-5
V: TRBV7-9
length: 15
D: -
DNA: TGTGCCAGCAGCTTAGCCCCCGGCGGTCCTGAGCCCCAGCATTTT
CDR3: CASSLAPGGPEPQHF

size: -
J: TRBJ2-7
V: TRBV30
length: 13
D: -
DNA: TGTGCCTGGAACGGAGGGCCGCGACGGGAGCAGTACTTC
CDR3: CAWNGGPRREQYF

size: -
J: TRBJ1-1
V: TRBV10-3
length: 13
D: -
DNA: TGTGCCATCTCCGGGGACCCGGGGGCTGAAGCTTTCTTT
CDR3: CAISGDPGAEAFF

size: -
J: TRBJ2-2
V: TRBV7-3
length: 16
D: TRBD1
DNA: TGTGCCAGCAGCTTAGAGGGACAGATCACGACCGGGGAGCTGTTTTTT
CDR3: CASSLEGQITTGELFF

size: -
J: TRBJ2-1
V: TRBV5-1
length: 17
D: TRBD2
DNA: TGCGCCAGCCGACTAGCGGGAGGCGCCCAAGCCTACAATGAGCAGTTCTTC
CDR3: CASRLAGGAQAYNEQFF

size: -
J: TRBJ1-5
V: TRBV27
length: 11
D: -
DNA: TGTGCCAGCAGTCCGACAGGGCCCCAGCATTTT
CDR3: CASSPTGPQHF

size: -
J: TRBJ2-3
V: TRBV6-5
length: 15
D: -
DNA: TGTGCCAGCAGCACCGCGGGGATCAGCACAGATACGCAGTATTTT
CDR3: CASSTAGISTDTQYF

size: -
J: TRBJ2-7
V: TRBV5-1
length: 14
D: -
DNA: TGCGCCAGCAGCTTATTGCGAAACTCCTACGAGCAGTACTTC
CDR3: CASSLLRNSYEQYF

size: once
J: TRBJ2-1
V: TRBV28
length: 15
D: TRBD2
DNA: TGTGCCAGCAGTTTACGCGGGGGGGGGAACAATGAGCAGTTCTTC
CDR3: CASSLRGGGNNEQFF

size: -
J: TRBJ1-5
V: TRBV19
length: 13
D: -
DNA: TGTGCCAGTAGTAGACAGGTTTATCAGCCCCAGCATTTT
CDR3: CASSRQVYQPQHF

size: -
J: TRBJ2-3
V: TRBV5-1
length: 16
D: TRBD1
DNA: TGCGCCAGCAGCTTGGTTCCGGGACAGGGGACAGATACGCAGTATTTT
CDR3: CASSLVPGQGTDTQYF

size: once
J: TRBJ1-2
V: TRBV30
length: 13
D: -
DNA: TGTGCCTGGAGTGTCGGGCGGGTGTCGGGCTACACCTTC
CDR3: CAWSVGRVSGYTF

size: -
J: TRBJ2-1
V: TRBV19
length: 13
D: TRBD2
DNA: TGTGCCACTTCCGGGACTAGGAACAATGAGCAGTTCTTC
CDR3: CATSGTRNNEQFF

size: once
J: TRBJ1-2
V: TRBV5-1
length: 14
D: TRBD1
DNA: TGCGCCAGCAGCCAAGACAGGGTATCGGCAGGCTACACCTTC
CDR3: CASSQDRVSAGYTF

size: -
J: TRBJ2-7
V: TRBV5-6
length: 15
D: TRBD1
DNA: TGTGCCAGCAGCTTATACAGGGGTGTCCGCTACGAGCAGTACTTC
CDR3: CASSLYRGVRYEQYF

size: -
J: TRBJ2-6
V: TRBV5-8
length: 18
D: TRBD2
DNA: TGTGCCAGCAGCCCCAGGACTAGCGGAAACTCTGGGGCCAACGTCCTGACTTTC
CDR3: CASSPRTSGNSGANVLTF

size: -
J: TRBJ2-3
V: TRBV30
length: 14
D: TRBD2
DNA: TGTGCCTGGAGAGGGGTAGCGGGTTTAGATACGCAGTATTTT
CDR3: CAWRGVAGLDTQYF

size: few
J: TRBJ1-1
V: TRBV7-6
length: 15
D: -
DNA: TGTGCCAGCAGCCCCCAGGCGGGGATGGACACTGAAGCTTTCTTT
CDR3: CASSPQAGMDTEAFF

size: -
J: TRBJ2-2
V: TRBV7-8
length: 16
D: TRBD2
DNA: TGTGCCAGCAGCTTAGCTCTTAGCGGGATCGCCGGGGAGCTGTTTTTT
CDR3: CASSLALSGIAGELFF

size: -
J: TRBJ2-1
V: TRBV14
length: 15
D: TRBD2
DNA: TGTGCCAGCAGCCAAGGACTAGCGGGAGAAGGTGAGCAGTTCTTC
CDR3: CASSQGLAGEGEQFF

size: once
J: TRBJ1-2
V: TRBV2
length: 14
D: -
DNA: TGTGCCAGCAGTGAATGGCAGTCTAACTATGGCTACACCTTC
CDR3: CASSEWQSNYGYTF

size: -
J: TRBJ2-7
V: TRBV7-2
length: 16
D: -
DNA: TGTGCCAGCAGCTTAGAAAACCCACTCGTCCCCTACGAGCAGTACTTC
CDR3: CASSLENPLVPYEQYF

size: -
J: TRBJ1-2
V: TRBV5-1
length: 14
D: TRBD1
DNA: TGCGCCAGTTCTACAGGGGGAAGGAACTATGGCTACACCTTC
CDR3: CASSTGGRNYGYTF

size: -
J: TRBJ2-2
V: TRBV19
length: 16
D: TRBD2
DNA: TGTGCCAGTAGTAGGATTGGGGCTAGCGGCCACGGGGAGCTGTTTTTT
CDR3: CASSRIGASGHGELFF

size: -
J: TRBJ2-1
V: TRBV3-1/TRBV3-2
length: 13
D: -
DNA: TGTGCCAGCAGCCAAGGTGCTGGACTACCTCAGTTCTTC
CDR3: CASSQGAGLPQFF

size: -
J: TRBJ1-2
V: TRBV30
length: 12
D: -
DNA: TGTGCCTGGAGCGCAGGGGTTTATGGCTACACCTTC
CDR3: CAWSAGVYGYTF